The 14 T cell receptor beta chains presented below share a single source sample, sequenced in a study of blood T cell repertoires in COVID-19. Method: immunoSEQ multiplex PCR; TCRdb's copy keeps in-frame clones and lacks some. The sample yields hundreds of thousands of clones, about 90% seen once. Material for sequencing was peripheral blood. The receptor set was obtained from a woman aged 18-30 years who had recovered from COVID-19.

The chain combines TRBV27 with TRBJ2-2, with a weak D call TRBD1 (7 bases). CDR1 MNHEY and CDR2 SMNVEV come from the germline V gene (reference sequence). V dropped 7 bases and J dropped 3 bases, with 21 bases sitting between them. This CDR3 has 17 residues. In nucleotides, the CDR3 is TGTGCCAGCACGCGGGACAGTTTGGGGACGGACACCGGGGAGCTGTTTTTT. Translating gives CASTRDSLGTDTGELFF.

This chain links TRBV10-1 with TRBJ2-5; 12 nucleotides match TRBD2. Germline V gene lookup returns CDR1 WNHNN and CDR2 SYGVQD (reference sequence). Trimming removed 3 bases from V and 1 base from J; junction bases left unmatched: 3. The CDR3 loop spans 16 amino acids. DNA for the CDR3: TGCGCCAGCAGTGACCCGGGACTAGCGGGCCAAGAGACCCAGTACTTC. The encoded protein is CASSDPGLAGQETQYF.

V is TRBV5-1 and J is TRBJ1-3; D ambiguous. V dropped 5 bases and J dropped 0 bases, with 12 bases sitting between them. The CDR3 is 15 amino acids. From germline, CDR1 is SGHRS and CDR2 YFSETQ. Here the CDR3 reads CASRPRGDSGNTIYF. Written as DNA, the CDR3 is TGCGCCAGCAGGCCTCGAGGTGACTCTGGAAACACCATATATTTT.

The CDR3 loop is CASSVRQVSLYNSPLHF. Written as DNA, the CDR3 is TGTGCCAGCAGCGTTCGACAGGTTTCCCTTTATAATTCACCCCTCCACTTT. The V and J genes are TRBV11-2 and TRBJ1-6; D is possibly TRBD1 (6 bases). Germline V gene lookup returns CDR1 SGHAT and CDR2 FQNNGV. Trimming took off 5 bases at V and 4 bases at J, with 18 bases between the two ends. The CDR3 covers 17 residues.

The V gene is TRBV25-1, the J gene TRBJ1-2; weak D call: TRBD1 (5 bases). Germline values: CDR1 MGHDK, CDR2 SYGVNS. Trimming took off 9 bases at V and 3 bases at J, with 11 bases between the two ends. The CDR3 has 12 residues. The CDR3 sequence: CASRQQDYGYTF. The CDR3 coding sequence is TGTGCCAGTCGACAGCAGGACTATGGCTACACCTTC.

The chain couples TRBV9 to TRBJ1-3, with a weak D call TRBD1 (6 bases). The CDR3 spans 15 residues. Germline V gene sequence: CDR1 SGDLS, CDR2 YYNGEE. Trimming took 1 base from V and 0 from J, leaving 8 bases between them. The chain's CDR3 is CASSVTGNSGNTIYF. The DNA of the CDR3 is TGTGCCAGCAGCGTAACAGGGAACTCTGGAAACACCATATATTTT.

The V call is TRBV7-8, the J call TRBJ2-2; 10 nucleotides agree with TRBD2. Germline V gene sequence: CDR1 SGHVS, CDR2 FQNEAQ. J was trimmed by 3 bases and V by 10 bases; bases with no gene match: 5. The CDR3 length is 14 residues. DNA of the CDR3: TGTGCCACCCTAGCGGGAGAGGACACCGGGGAGCTGTTTTTT. As protein: CATLAGEDTGELFF.

The gene calls are TRBV7-9 and TRBJ1-3, with a possible D match to TRBD1 (6 bases). CDR1 SEHNR and CDR2 FQNEAQ come from the germline V gene (reference sequence). V was shortened by 4 bases and J by 1 base, with 11 bases between the two germline ends. The CDR3 loop spans 15 amino acids. The CDR3 spells CASSSRGGSGNTIYF. For the CDR3, the DNA is TGTGCCAGCAGCTCCAGGGGTGGGTCTGGAAACACCATATATTTT.

CDR3 DNA: TGTGCCAGCAGCCCTACAGGGCCCACCGGGGAGCTGTTTTTT. Translation gives CASSPTGPTGELFF. The genes are TRBV7-2 and TRBJ2-2; possibly TRBD1 for D (6 bases). Germline lookup yields CDR1 SGHTA and CDR2 FQGNSA. This CDR3 spans 14 amino acids. V was clipped by 5 bases and J by 4 bases, with 11 bases between them.

The chain links TRBV6-5 to TRBJ1-2; 9 nucleotides align to TRBD1. The junction had 6 bases not matched to a gene; V was cut back by 6 bases and J by 4 bases. CDR3 length equals 14 residues. Germline V gives CDR1 MNHEY, CDR2 SVGAGI. CDR3 coding DNA: TGTGCCAGCAGGGCTAGGGACAGGGCCTATGGCTACACCTTC. This translates into CASRARDRAYGYTF.

The chain is built from TRBV19 and TRBJ2-1, with TRBD2 as a possible D gene (5 bases). Trimming stripped 1 base from V and 6 bases from J, with 10 bases between. This CDR3 is 14 amino acids long. Germline V lookup: CDR1 LNHDA, CDR2 SQIVND (reference sequence). The CDR3 loop is CASSIVLAGNEQFF. CDR3 DNA: TGTGCCAGTAGTATAGTGCTAGCAGGCAATGAGCAGTTCTTC.

The chain is built from TRBV24-1 and TRBJ2-3; 14 nucleotides match TRBD2. J was trimmed by 8 bases and V by 3 bases; bases with no gene match: 12. In germline, CDR1 is KGHDR, CDR2 SFDVKD. This CDR3 has 18 amino acids. In DNA form, the CDR3 reads TGTGCCACCAGTGATCCAACTCCGGGACTAGCGGGAGTGAGTACGCAGTATTTT. Protein sequence: CATSDPTPGLAGVSTQYF.

This chain links TRBV11-3 with TRBJ1-1, with D perhaps matching TRBD1 (6 bases). The germline V gene encodes CDR1 SGHNT and CDR2 YENEEA. The CDR3 runs to 15 residues. V lost 5 bases to trimming and J lost 0 bases, with 13 bases between them. The CDR3 sequence is CASSPAGALNTEAFF. The CDR3 DNA is TGTGCCAGCAGCCCGGCGGGGGCTCTGAACACTGAAGCTTTCTTT.

This sequence joins TRBV3-1 (or the pseudogene TRBV3-2) and TRBJ2-5; TRBD2 matches at 10 bases. V gave up 0 bases and J gave up 2 bases; unmatched junction bases: 15. The CDR3 sequence is 20 residues long. Germline values: CDR1 LGHDT, CDR2 YNNKEL (reference sequence). The CDR3 region is CASSQEGSKLAGEAQETQYF. CDR3 DNA: TGTGCCAGCAGCCAAGAAGGCTCCAAGCTAGCGGGAGAGGCTCAAGAGACCCAGTACTTC.